The rows below give T cell receptor beta chains drawn from one sample of a study of shared clonotypes between healthy human individuals. Sequencing used immunoSEQ multiplex PCR; TCRdb keeps in-frame clones, though not all of them. The sample consists of 2 million to 3 million clones, roughly 93% of them appearing once. The source material was naive CD4+ T cells from PBMCs. The receptors derive from a man younger than 30 in good health. Some clones in this sample may be carry-over from other donors' samples. The CDR3 runs from the conserved cysteine through the conserved F or W. D genes are given only for firm matches. The size field is filled for only some rows; it gives once, few, many or a size class.

TRBV29-1	TRBJ1-1	-	few	TGCAGCGTGACAAAGAACACTGAAGCTTTCTTT	CSVTKNTEAFF
TRBV28	TRBJ2-2	TRBD1	once	TGTGCCAGCAGAGCAGGGGGAGCGAACACCGGGGAGCTGTTTTTT	CASRAGGANTGELFF
TRBV28	TRBJ2-1	TRBD2	-	TGTGCCAGCACGATAGCGGGGTCCTACAATGAGCAGTTCTTC	CASTIAGSYNEQFF
TRBV28	TRBJ2-5	-	once	TGTGCCAGCAGTTTTGTCGGAGGATTGGAGACCCAGTACTTC	CASSFVGGLETQYF
TRBV28	TRBJ2-7	-	-	TGTGCCAGCAGTTTAACGGCTAGCCGGCGCCCCTACGAGCAGTACTTC	CASSLTASRRPYEQYF
TRBV5-1	TRBJ2-1	-	once	TGCGCCAGCAGCCGGACCAGTTACAATGAGCAGTTCTTC	CASSRTSYNEQFF
TRBV5-1	TRBJ2-3	TRBD2	once	TGCGCCAGCAGCTCCGGGACTAGCGGGATAGCAGATACGCAGTATTTT	CASSSGTSGIADTQYF
TRBV5-1	TRBJ1-5	-	few	TGCGCCAGCAGCTTGAATGGTCAGCCCCAGCATTTT	CASSLNGQPQHF
TRBV11-2	TRBJ1-1	-	-	TGTGCCAGCAGCTTAGCAGGGGCGCGGGGCACTGAAGCTTTCTTT	CASSLAGARGTEAFF
TRBV29-1	TRBJ2-1	-	-	TGCAGCGTTGGTTTCGAGTTCGTACCCTACAATGAGCAGTTCTTC	CSVGFEFVPYNEQFF
TRBV5-1	TRBJ1-4	-	-	TGCGCCAGCAGCTGGGGCCGATCGGGTAATGAAAAACTGTTTTTT	CASSWGRSGNEKLFF
TRBV9	TRBJ2-2	TRBD1	-	TGTGCCAGCAGCGCCGGGACAGGGAACACCGGGGAGCTGTTTTTT	CASSAGTGNTGELFF
TRBV2	TRBJ2-1	TRBD2	-	TGTGCCAGCCGCCAAGGGCGGGAGCACAACAATGAGCAGTTCTTC	CASRQGREHNNEQFF
TRBV5-8	TRBJ2-2	-	once	TGTGCCAGCAGCTTGGAAGGGTCTAGCGCTACCGGGGAGCTGTTTTTT	CASSLEGSSATGELFF
TRBV9	TRBJ1-1	-	-	TGTGCCAGCAGCGGCGGACTCCTCTGGACTGAAGCTTTCTTT	CASSGGLLWTEAFF
TRBV10-3	TRBJ1-2	-	-	TGTGCCATCAGTGCACAGGAGCATGGCTACACCTTC	CAISAQEHGYTF
TRBV28	TRBJ2-1	TRBD1	-	TGTGCCAGCAGTCTCCCTCGACAGGGGAAGTTCTTC	CASSLPRQGKFF
TRBV10-3	TRBJ2-1	TRBD2	-	TGTGCCATCAGTGACGGGACTAGCTATTACAATGAGCAGTTCTTC	CAISDGTSYYNEQFF
TRBV10-3	TRBJ2-3	-	-	TGTGCCATCAGTGTCGTCAAGGGGCAAGGAGGAGATACGCAGTATTTT	CAISVVKGQGGDTQYF
TRBV19	TRBJ2-1	-	-	TGTGCCAGTACAAAATCCACCATTGGACAGCTTGAGCAGTTCTTC	CASTKSTIGQLEQFF
TRBV7-9	TRBJ1-3	-	-	TGTGCCAGCAGCCAGGGTGACACCATATATTTT	CASSQGDTIYF
TRBV5-6	TRBJ1-4	-	-	TGTGCCAGCAGCTTCTTCGAAGGGGAAAAACTGTTTTTT	CASSFFEGEKLFF
TRBV11-2	TRBJ2-1	-	-	TGTGCCAGCAGCTTTTTCGCCCTTGAGCAGTTCTTC	CASSFFALEQFF
TRBV7-3	TRBJ2-2	-	-	TGTGCCAGCAGCTTAGGACAGAGTAACACCGGGGAGCTGTTTTTT	CASSLGQSNTGELFF
TRBV6-5	TRBJ2-7	TRBD2	-	TGTGCCAGCAGCTACGGGACTAGCGTTGCCTACGAGCAGTACTTC	CASSYGTSVAYEQYF
TRBV27	TRBJ2-7	-	-	TGTGCCAGCAACAAACGATACGGAAGCTACGAGCAGTACTTC	CASNKRYGSYEQYF
TRBV5-1	TRBJ2-3	-	-	TGCGCCAGCAGCTTGGACCTAAACACAGATACGCAGTATTTT	CASSLDLNTDTQYF
TRBV25-1	TRBJ2-7	TRBD1	-	TGTGCCAGCAGTGACTGGACAGGGGTCGAGCAGTACTTC	CASSDWTGVEQYF
TRBV7-2	TRBJ2-1	TRBD2	once	TGTGCCAGCAGCTTACTAGCGGGAGGAAGGGGGCACAATGAGCAGTTCTTC	CASSLLAGGRGHNEQFF
TRBV19	TRBJ1-3	-	-	TGTGCCAGTAGTATAGCCGGGGGGGGCCCCTCTGGAAACACCATATATTTT	CASSIAGGGPSGNTIYF
TRBV28	TRBJ1-4	-	few	TGTGCCAGCGGCCCCCCAGAAAAACTGTTTTTT	CASGPPEKLFF
TRBV28	TRBJ1-5	-	-	TGTGCCAGCTTGTGGGGGCGAAGCAATCAGCCCCAGCATTTT	CASLWGRSNQPQHF
TRBV25-1	TRBJ1-6	-	-	TGTGCCAGCAGTGAACCTCGGGACGGTCGGAATTCACCCCTCCACTTT	CASSEPRDGRNSPLHF
TRBV10-3	TRBJ1-5	-	-	TGTGCCATCAGTGAGTCGGGGGCCCGCCCCAATACCTTTAATCAGCCCCAGCATTTT	CAISESGARPNTFNQPQHF
TRBV2	TRBJ2-5	TRBD2	-	TGTGCCAGCAGTGTCCGGACTAGCGGGAGTACCGAGACCCAGTACTTC	CASSVRTSGSTETQYF
TRBV30	TRBJ2-7	-	-	TGTGCCTGGAGTCCGTCCCCGGACACTCGTATCCTGTACTTC	CAWSPSPDTRILYF
TRBV5-1	TRBJ2-5	-	once	TGCGCCAGCAGCTTGGGCCAGATTCAAGAGACCCAGTACTTC	CASSLGQIQETQYF
TRBV7-6	TRBJ2-1	-	-	TGTGCCAGCAGCCCCGGGGGCTACAATGAGCAGTTCTTC	CASSPGGYNEQFF
TRBV29-1	TRBJ2-5	-	-	TGCAGCGTTCTTGACAGCCAAGAGACCCAGTACTTC	CSVLDSQETQYF
TRBV4-2	TRBJ2-7	TRBD2	-	TGTGCCAGCAGCCAAGGACTAGCGGGAGGGCCCACCTCCTACGAGCAGTACTTC	CASSQGLAGGPTSYEQYF
TRBV15	TRBJ2-1	-	-	TGTGCCACCAGCAGAGAACCAGGACCGGAGTACAATGAGCAGTTCTTC	CATSREPGPEYNEQFF